These 27 T cell receptor beta chains were sequenced from one sample in a study of T cell repertoires in cytomegalovirus infection. For these TCRs, the target antigens are not known. A single record per CDR3 protein comes from TCRdb applying MiXCR to the reads. The sample has about 310,000 distinct CDR3 sequences, around a quarter seen once. The sample in question was cultured PBMCs, obtained from culture after CMV antigen stimulation. The receptors originated from a human donor in good health (CMV status not recorded). Some clones in this sample may be carry-over from other donors' samples.

This clonotype appeared many times. V usage is TRBV4-3 and J usage is TRBJ2-1; 14 bases agree with TRBD2. V trimming: 1 base; J trimming: 6 bases; junction bases outside the gene matches: 5. Germline lookup yields CDR1 LGHNA and CDR2 YSLEER. The CDR3 is made up of 17 amino acids. CDR3 protein: CASSQARGLAGVNEQFF. The CDR3 region has the DNA TGCGCCAGCAGCCAAGCTAGGGGACTAGCGGGAGTCAATGAGCAGTTCTTC.

This clonotype has a handful of counts. This chain uses TRBV7-6 with TRBJ2-1; D possibly corresponds to TRBD2 (5 bases). Per the germline V gene, CDR1 is SGHVS and CDR2 is FNYEAQ. V lost 7 bases to trimming and J lost 4 bases, with 11 bases between them. This CDR3 has 13 amino acids. The CDR3: CASNEGVYNEQFF. As DNA, the CDR3 is TGTGCCAGCAACGAGGGAGTTTACAATGAGCAGTTCTTC.

This clonotype was observed at least ten times. The CDR3 region has the DNA TGTGCCAGCAGCTTAGCGGTCAGGGAGGGCACCGGGGAGCTGTTTTTT. This gives the protein CASSLAVREGTGELFF. V gene TRBV7-8 combines with J gene TRBJ2-2; TRBD2 matches 7 bases. CDR3 size: 16 residues. V lost 0 bases, J lost 4 bases, and 5 bases stayed unmatched. Germline CDR1 reads SGHVS; CDR2 reads FQNEAQ.

This clonotype was observed a handful of times. The chain couples TRBV7-2 to TRBJ2-1; no firm D call. In germline, CDR1 is SGHTA, CDR2 FQGNSA. The CDR3 is 11 residues long. V was trimmed by 2 bases and J by 9 bases, leaving 5 bases between them. In nucleotides, the CDR3 is TGTGCCAGCAGCTTAAAGGGTGAGCAGTTCTTC. It yields the protein CASSLKGEQFF. Using reference TRBV7-2 and TRBJ2-1 for the parts outside the CDR3, the full variable domain is GAGVSQSPSNKVTEKGKDVELRCDPISGHTALYWYRQSLGQGLEFLIYFQGNSAPDKSGLPSDRFSAERTGGSVSTLTIQRTQQEDSAVYLCASSLKGEQFFGPGTRLTVL.

This clonotype appeared a few times. Given the absence of the conserved phenylalanine or tryptophan at the CDR3 end, a read error is likely. The limits of the CDR3 on the DNA are not certain, so only TCRdb's listed CDR3 is given. This chain links TRBV12-3 or TRBV12-4 with TRBJ1-2. Both ends counted, the CDR3 spans 11 residues. This CDR3 is CASSLRGTIGI.

V and J are TRBV4-3 and TRBJ1-1; D is undetermined. V was cut by 0 bases and J by 6 bases, with 14 bases left in between. This CDR3 has 15 residues. The V gene's germline CDR1 is LGHNA and CDR2 YSLEER. The CDR3: CASSQDWSLTAEAFF. In DNA, the CDR3 is TGCGCCAGCAGCCAAGATTGGAGCCTCACAGCTGAAGCTTTCTTT.

This clonotype was seen at least ten times. The V and J genes are TRBV12-3 or TRBV12-4 and TRBJ1-4, with TRBD1 as a possible D gene (5 bases). The CDR3 consists of 14 residues. Trimming pared 5 bases from V and 0 bases from J, leaving 7 bases between. For the CDR3, the DNA is TGTGCCAGCAGTCAGACAGCAACTAATGAAAAACTGTTTTTT. It encodes CASSQTATNEKLFF.

The chain carries TRBV19 and TRBJ2-1; 12 bases fit TRBD2. Unmatched junction bases numbered 10, after V lost 6 bases and J lost 4 bases. The germline CDR1 and CDR2 sequences are LNHDA and SQIVND (reference sequence). This CDR3 contains 17 residues. The CDR3 protein is CASSPRLLAGGYNEQFF. CDR3 coding DNA: TGTGCCAGTAGCCCGCGGCTTCTAGCGGGAGGGTACAATGAGCAGTTCTTC.

CDR3 protein: CASSTRRELETQYF. The CDR3 DNA reads TGTGCCAGCAGCACCCGGAGGGAGTTGGAGACCCAGTACTTC. The genes are TRBV12-3 or TRBV12-4 and TRBJ2-5, with D perhaps matching TRBD2 (6 bases). The CDR3 is made up of 14 amino acids. V shed 6 bases and J shed 5 bases, with 16 bases lying between them.

This clonotype showed up many times. The V call is TRBV7-2, the J call TRBJ2-1; 13 nucleotides agree with TRBD2. The V gene end was trimmed by 1 base and the J gene end by 10 bases; junction bases not matched to a gene: 7. The CDR3 runs 16 residues. CDR1 is SGHTA and CDR2 is FQGNSA in the germline V gene. CDR3 region: CASSLEVGLAGLEQFF. CDR3 coding DNA: TGTGCCAGCAGCTTAGAAGTGGGACTAGCGGGACTGGAGCAGTTCTTC. Full variable domain (remainder filled in from reference TRBV7-2 and TRBJ2-1): GAGVSQSPSNKVTEKGKDVELRCDPISGHTALYWYRQSLGQGLEFLIYFQGNSAPDKSGLPSDRFSAERTGGSVSTLTIQRTQQEDSAVYLCASSLEVGLAGLEQFFGPGTRLTVL.

This clonotype was observed many times. The rearrangement joins TRBV7-2 to TRBJ1-5, with D possibly being TRBD1 (5 bases). The CDR3 runs 14 residues. CDR1 is SGHTA, CDR2 FQGNSA, per germline. V was cut by 1 base and J by 5 bases, with 9 bases left in between. The CDR3 sequence is CASSLGDHYQPQHF. CDR3 coding DNA: TGTGCCAGCAGCTTAGGGGACCATTATCAGCCCCAGCATTTT.

This sequence joins TRBV5-1 and TRBJ2-7, with D perhaps matching TRBD1 (5 bases). The CDR3 consists of 14 residues. In germline, CDR1 is SGHRS, CDR2 YFSETQ. Trimming removed 2 bases from V and 0 bases from J, with 9 bases in between. The CDR3 DNA sequence: TGCGCCAGCAGCTTCGACAGCTTCTCCTACGAGCAGTACTTC. Protein product: CASSFDSFSYEQYF. Full variable domain (outside the CDR3, taken from reference TRBV5-1 and TRBJ2-7): KAGVTQTPRYLIKTRGQQVTLSCSPISGHRSVSWYQQTPGQGLQFLFEYFSETQRNKGNFPGRFSGRQFSNSRSEMNVSTLELGDSALYLCASSFDSFSYEQYFGPGTRLTVT.

This clonotype was seen a few times. The chain recombines TRBV10-3 with TRBJ2-2; D gene uncertain. Trimming took 6 bases from V and 7 from J, leaving 12 bases between them. The germline CDR1 and CDR2 sequences are ENHRY and SYGVKD. The CDR3 has 13 residues. The CDR3 DNA reads as TGTGCCATCAGGGAACTTGACCTCGGGGAGCTGTTTTTT. It encodes CAIRELDLGELFF.

This clonotype was observed at least ten times. The chain combines TRBV6-2 or TRBV6-3 with TRBJ2-5, with 7 bases lining up with TRBD1. CDR1 and CDR2 (germline): MNHEY, SVGEGT. The CDR3 sequence is 16 residues long. V was pared by 6 bases and J by 4 bases, with 14 bases of the junction left unmatched. This chain's CDR3 is CASSPFRQGIRETQYF. The CDR3 nucleotides are TGTGCCAGCAGCCCGTTTCGACAGGGTATTCGAGAGACCCAGTACTTC.

The chain combines TRBV19 with TRBJ2-1; 9 bases are a match to TRBD1. This CDR3 contains 16 residues. V lost 4 bases to trimming and J lost 3 bases; unmatched junction nucleotides: 7. Germline V CDR1 and CDR2: LNHDA, SQIVND (reference sequence). The CDR3 spells CASSNQQGAGYNEQFF. As DNA, the CDR3 is TGTGCCAGTAGTAACCAACAGGGGGCCGGCTACAATGAGCAGTTCTTC.

This chain uses TRBV28 with TRBJ2-6; tentative D call: TRBD2 (6 bases). The ends were cut back, 5 bases at V and 2 bases at J, with 13 bases in the middle. In germline, CDR1 is MDHEN, CDR2 SYDVKM. The CDR3 has 16 residues. CDR3 DNA sequence: TGTGCCAGCAGTCCAATGCCGGGGGCTGGGGCCAACGTCCTGACTTTC. Amino acid sequence: CASSPMPGAGANVLTF.

The V and J genes are TRBV9 and TRBJ2-1, with 8 bases lining up with TRBD2. CDR1 SGDLS and CDR2 YYNGEE come from the germline V gene. This CDR3 has 13 residues. The trim removed 3 bases at V and 10 bases at J, leaving 6 bases unmatched. For the CDR3, the DNA is TGTGCCAGCAGCGGTAGGACTAGCTGGGAGCAGTTCTTC. Protein sequence: CASSGRTSWEQFF.

CDR3 sequence reads: CAWTRDLPYGYTF. CDR3 nucleotides: TGTGCCTGGACCCGGGACCTACCATATGGCTACACCTTC. This sequence joins TRBV30 and TRBJ1-2, with D perhaps TRBD1 (5 bases). V lost 4 bases and J lost 5, with 14 bases in between. The CDR3 runs 13 residues. Germline values: CDR1 GTSNPN, CDR2 SVGIG (reference sequence).

The V call is TRBV20-1, the J call TRBJ2-1, with 14 bases lining up with TRBD2. V was pared by 1 base and J by 6 bases, with 11 bases of the junction left unmatched. Germline V gene lookup returns CDR1 DFQATT and CDR2 SNEGSKA (reference sequence). The CDR3 length is 18 residues. CDR3 bases: TGCAGTGCTAGAGGCCGACTAGCGGGAGGGGGGCTAAGCAATGAGCAGTTCTTC. It codes for CSARGRLAGGGLSNEQFF.

This rearrangement joins TRBV5-1 to TRBJ2-5; TRBD1 matches 9 bases. With 3 bases clipped from V and 4 bases from J, the junction kept 7 bases outside the gene matches. The CDR3 totals 15 residues. Germline V gives CDR1 SGHRS, CDR2 YFSETQ. CDR3 sequence: CASSSQGAGGETQYF. As DNA, the CDR3 is TGCGCCAGCAGCTCACAGGGGGCTGGCGGAGAGACCCAGTACTTC. Full variable domain (missing parts from reference TRBV5-1 and TRBJ2-5): KAGVTQTPRYLIKTRGQQVTLSCSPISGHRSVSWYQQTPGQGLQFLFEYFSETQRNKGNFPGRFSGRQFSNSRSEMNVSTLELGDSALYLCASSSQGAGGETQYFGPGTRLLVL.

The chain couples TRBV24-1 to TRBJ1-2; D not resolved. The V and J ends lost 2 bases and 2 bases respectively, with 8 bases between them. The V gene's germline CDR1 is KGHDR and CDR2 SFDVKD. The CDR3 consists of 14 residues. The CDR3 sequence is CATSDSAGNYGYTF. As DNA, the CDR3 is TGTGCCACCAGTGATTCAGCCGGGAACTATGGCTACACCTTC.

V gene TRBV7-2 combines with J gene TRBJ2-1, with D perhaps matching TRBD2 (5 bases). V dropped 5 bases and J dropped 5 bases, with 10 bases sitting between them. The CDR3 is made up of 13 amino acids. Germline values: CDR1 SGHTA, CDR2 FQGNSA. Here the CDR3 reads CASSPGLDNEQFF. The CDR3 bases are TGTGCCAGCAGCCCCGGACTGGACAATGAGCAGTTCTTC. The entire variable domain, with the rest obtained from reference TRBV7-2 and TRBJ2-1, is as follows: GAGVSQSPSNKVTEKGKDVELRCDPISGHTALYWYRQSLGQGLEFLIYFQGNSAPDKSGLPSDRFSAERTGGSVSTLTIQRTQQEDSAVYLCASSPGLDNEQFFGPGTRLTVL.

J is TRBJ2-2 and V is TRBV29-1, with no clear D. V lost 4 bases, J lost 1 base, and 7 bases lay in between. The CDR3 sequence is 13 residues long. Germline-derived CDR1 and CDR2 are SQVTM and ANQGSEA. CDR3 coding DNA: TGCAGCGTTGGGAAGGGGAACACCGGGGAGCTGTTTTTT. Protein product: CSVGKGNTGELFF.

This clonotype was seen many times. The chain uses TRBV11-3 and TRBJ2-5; D gene ambiguous. The CDR3 totals 13 residues. Trimming cost V 3 bases and J 3 bases, with 8 bases left between them. The V gene's germline CDR1 is SGHNT and CDR2 YENEEA. CDR3 DNA: TGTGCCAGCAGCTTTAAGACGGAAGAGACCCAGTACTTC. This translates into CASSFKTEETQYF.

This clonotype was observed many times. One end of the junction varies from germline; a read error may be responsible. The chain couples TRBV7-9 to TRBJ1-2; the match to TRBD1 covers 10 bases. Germline assignment: CDR1 SEHNR and CDR2 FQNEAQ (reference sequence). The CDR3 extends over 18 amino acids. The CDR3 DNA is TGTGCCAGCAGCTCCTCGCTTCTAGGGACAGGGGATAACCATGGCTACACCTTC. It yields the protein CASSSSLLGTGDNHGYTF. The whole variable domain, remainder taken from reference TRBV7-9 and TRBJ1-2, is DTGVSQNPRHKITKRGQNVTFRCDPISEHNRLYWYRQTLGQGPEFLTYFQNEAQLEKSRLLSDRFSAERPKGSFSTLEIQRTEQGDSAMYLCASSSSLLGTGDNHGYTFGSGTRLTVV.

This clonotype was picked up a small number of times. The V and J genes are TRBV24-1 and TRBJ1-2, with D unresolved. Germline V gene lookup returns CDR1 KGHDR and CDR2 SFDVKD. The V end was cut by 6 bases, the J end by 3 bases, with 10 bases between. The CDR3 sequence is 13 residues long. The CDR3 nucleotides are TGTGCCACCAGTCGGGTGGGAGACTATGGCTACACCTTC. It encodes CATSRVGDYGYTF.

The V and J genes are TRBV6-1 and TRBJ2-1; TRBD2 aligns across 8 bases. Germline CDR1 and CDR2: MNHNS and SASEGT. V was clipped by 11 bases and J by 3 bases; unmatched bases: 9. The CDR3 is 14 amino acids. CDR3 loop: CAGMNSGIYNEQFF. The CDR3, as DNA: TGTGCCGGCATGAATAGCGGGATCTACAATGAGCAGTTCTTC.